The 27 T cell receptor beta chains given below trace back to one sample, sequenced in a study of neoadjuvant anti-PD-1 for oral cavity cancer. The assay was immunoSEQ multiplex PCR, and TCRdb's table has in-frame clones only and misses some. The data show approximately 12,000 clones, with less than 70% seen just once and 12% held by the top ten. Sequenced here: tumor tissue, sampled before nivolumab (anti-PD-1) treatment. Source of these receptors: a person aged 35 to 85 with oral cavity squamous cell carcinoma.

Sample share makes this clone medium-sized (0.01 to 0.1%). The rearrangement joins TRBV2 to TRBJ1-1; no firm D call. CDR1 and CDR2 (germline): SNHLY, FYNNEI. Trimming removed 4 bases at V and 5 bases at J, with 11 bases between. CDR3 length equals 13 residues. Written as DNA, the CDR3 is TGTGCCAGCAGTGGAGGTGATGGGACTGAAGCTTTCTTT. Its protein product is CASSGGDGTEAFF.

This clone showed up just once. V usage is TRBV6-1 and J usage is TRBJ2-7; 10 nucleotides match TRBD2. V trimming: 4 bases; J trimming: 3 bases; junction bases outside the gene matches: 6. Germline CDR1 MNHNS, CDR2 SASEGT. CDR3 length equals 15 residues. CDR3 in DNA: TGTGCCAGCAGTGCCCGGACTAGCGGTTACTACGAGCAGTACTTC. Translated, it gives CASSARTSGYYEQYF.

This clone was picked up a small number of times. The CDR3 here is CASSLEVLAGREQYF. The CDR3 bases are TGTGCCAGCAGCTTAGAAGTGCTAGCGGGACGCGAGCAGTACTTC. The chain couples TRBV11-1 to TRBJ2-7; TRBD2 agrees at 9 bases. V dropped 1 base and J dropped 6; count of bases not matched to a gene: 7. Germline V gives CDR1 SGHAT, CDR2 FQDESV (reference sequence). CDR3 size: 15 residues.

The CDR3 is CASSRTSGRASTDTQYF. The DNA of the CDR3 is TGCGCCAGCAGCAGGACTAGCGGGAGGGCTAGCACAGATACGCAGTATTTT. The gene calls are TRBV5-1 and TRBJ2-3, with TRBD2 identical over 15 bases. Germline CDR1 is SGHRS and CDR2 is YFSETQ. The CDR3 has 17 residues. Unmatched junction bases numbered 3, after V lost 4 bases and J lost 0 bases.

This clone showed up just a few times. This chain links TRBV5-6 with TRBJ2-5; 9 nucleotides align to TRBD2. In germline, CDR1 is SGHDT, CDR2 YYEEEE. This CDR3 comprises 17 residues. Germline trimming cut 3 bases from V and 0 bases from J; bases unmatched to any gene: 9. The CDR3 region is CASSSLLSSGDQETQYF. The CDR3 bases are TGTGCCAGCAGCTCGTTACTATCTAGCGGGGACCAAGAGACCCAGTACTTC.

This chain connects TRBV7-6 to TRBJ2-1, with 7 bases aligning to TRBD2. The CDR3 consists of 11 residues. Germline CDR1 is SGHVS and CDR2 is FNYEAQ. V gave up 4 bases and J gave up 9 bases; unmatched junction bases: 0. The CDR3 sequence: CASSSGGEQFF. The CDR3 coding sequence is TGTGCCAGCAGCTCGGGGGGTGAGCAGTTCTTC.

This clone appeared a few times. The chain joins TRBV9 to TRBJ2-2; 9 bases align to TRBD2. The V gene's germline CDR1 is SGDLS and CDR2 YYNGEE. The junction had 4 bases not matched to a gene; V was cut back by 4 bases and J by 0 bases. The CDR3 runs to 16 residues. CDR3 region: CASSKTSGPNTGELFF. For the CDR3, the DNA is TGTGCCAGCAGCAAGACTAGCGGCCCGAACACCGGGGAGCTGTTTTTT.

The V call is TRBV14, the J call TRBJ2-3; 9 nucleotides match TRBD2. The CDR3 runs 13 residues. The ends lost 7 bases at V and 4 bases at J; junction bases unmatched: 3. Per germline, CDR1 SGHDN and CDR2 FVKESK. CDR3 DNA sequence: TGTGCCAGCAACCCTAGCGGGGCAGATACGCAGTATTTT. Its protein product is CASNPSGADTQYF.

This clone was observed a few times. The CDR3 sequence is CASSLADHTGELFF. Here the CDR3 DNA reads TGCGCCAGCAGCTTGGCAGACCACACCGGGGAGCTGTTTTTT. The chain has TRBV5-1 and TRBJ2-2; D gene uncertain. Trimming took 0 bases from V and 3 from J, leaving 6 bases between them. From germline, CDR1 is SGHRS and CDR2 YFSETQ. The CDR3 extends over 14 amino acids.

By share, this clone ranks as medium-sized. This rearrangement joins TRBV6-5 to TRBJ2-3; no clear D gene. CDR3 size: 13 residues. Trimming removed 5 bases at V and 4 bases at J, with 10 bases between. Germline CDR1 and CDR2: MNHEY and SVGAGI. CDR3 loop: CASSRSSSDTQYF. The CDR3 DNA reads as TGTGCCAGCAGTCGCTCGTCTTCAGATACGCAGTATTTT.

The J gene is TRBJ1-1, the V gene TRBV7-9, with TRBD1 as a possible D gene (6 bases). The CDR3 spans 14 residues. Germline loops: CDR1 SEHNR, CDR2 FQNEAQ (reference sequence). The ends were cut back, 8 bases at V and 0 bases at J, with 13 bases in the middle. The CDR3 DNA is TGTGCCAGCGAAAGGACAGAATTGAACACTGAAGCTTTCTTT. Translating gives CASERTELNTEAFF.

The rearrangement uses TRBV19 and TRBJ1-4, with D unclear. Deletions cut 6 bases from V and 0 bases from J, with 11 bases between. This CDR3 region has 15 residues. Germline V CDR1 and CDR2: LNHDA, SQIVND (reference sequence). The CDR3 here is CASRPRHSTNEKLFF. The CDR3, as DNA: TGTGCCAGTAGACCCCGACACTCAACTAATGAAAAACTGTTTTTT.

This clone was observed once. CDR3 sequence reads: CASRGGLLDTQYF. The CDR3 DNA is TGTGCCAGCAGAGGCGGTTTGTTAGATACGCAGTATTTT. V is TRBV7-9 and J is TRBJ2-3, with D unclear. The CDR3 consists of 13 residues. V gave up 6 bases and J gave up 5 bases, with 12 bases separating them. Germline V CDR1 and CDR2: SEHNR, FQNEAQ (reference sequence).

This clone was recorded once. This chain connects TRBV20-1 to TRBJ1-2; D call uncertain. The germline gives CDR1 DFQATT, CDR2 SNEGSKA (reference sequence). The CDR3 totals 11 residues. Trimming cost V 7 bases and J 7 bases, with 13 bases left between them. As DNA, the CDR3 is TGCAGTGTCCTAGGAGATCTTGGCTACACCTTC. It encodes CSVLGDLGYTF.

This chain links TRBV2 with TRBJ1-5; D unclear. V lost 2 bases, J lost 0 bases, and 5 bases lay in between. The CDR3 consists of 14 residues. Germline V CDR1 and CDR2: SNHLY, FYNNEI. The DNA for the CDR3 is TGTGCCAGCAGTGAATGGTATAGCAATCAGCCCCAGCATTTT. This gives the protein CASSEWYSNQPQHF.

This chain connects TRBV9 to TRBJ2-2, with D possibly matching TRBD1 (5 bases). The V end lost 3 bases, the J end lost 0 bases, and 15 bases lay between the germline ends. This CDR3 has 17 amino acids. Looked up from germline, CDR1 is SGDLS and CDR2 is YYNGEE. CDR3 region: CASSGGPLGANTGELFF. CDR3 in DNA: TGTGCCAGCAGCGGAGGCCCCTTAGGGGCGAACACCGGGGAGCTGTTTTTT.

This clone was found a few times. The gene calls are TRBV9 and TRBJ1-1, with D perhaps TRBD1 (6 bases). Germline CDR1 is SGDLS and CDR2 is YYNGEE. This CDR3 region has 14 residues. Trimming took off 7 bases at V and 0 bases at J, with 13 bases between the two ends. The CDR3 nucleotides are TGTGCCAGCGCCCGGGACACAGTGAACACTGAAGCTTTCTTT. Its protein product is CASARDTVNTEAFF.

J is TRBJ2-2 and V is TRBV28; 10 nucleotides match TRBD1. CDR3 length: 14 amino acids. Germline V gene lookup returns CDR1 MDHEN and CDR2 SYDVKM. Trimming cost V 10 bases and J 5 bases; bases outside gene matches: 7. The CDR3 DNA reads TGTGCCACCGCGGACAGGGGGTATACCGGGGAGCTGTTTTTT. Translation gives CATADRGYTGELFF.

The genes are TRBV15 and TRBJ1-4; no firm D call. The CDR3 is made up of 15 amino acids. V lost 0 bases and J 8 bases, leaving 13 bases between the germline ends. Germline V gene sequence: CDR1 LNHNV, CDR2 YYDKDF (reference sequence). CDR3 amino acids: CATSREDGDREKLFF. In DNA form, the CDR3 reads TGTGCCACCAGCAGAGAGGATGGAGATCGAGAAAAACTGTTTTTT.

This clone has only a few counts. The chain has TRBV7-8 and TRBJ2-1; the D gene is possibly TRBD1 (5 bases). Per the germline V gene, CDR1 is SGHVS and CDR2 is FQNEAQ. The V and J ends lost 4 bases and 4 bases respectively, with 8 bases between them. The CDR3 spans 13 residues. This CDR3 is CASSSTVYNEQFF. Written as DNA, the CDR3 is TGTGCCAGCAGCTCGACAGTTTACAATGAGCAGTTCTTC.

The chain recombines TRBV5-1 with TRBJ2-3; possibly TRBD2 for D (6 bases). Germline CDR1 reads SGHRS; CDR2 reads YFSETQ. This CDR3 has 16 amino acids. V was trimmed by 6 bases and J by 2 bases, leaving 19 bases between them. This chain's CDR3 is CASTLGGRTTTDTQYF. The CDR3 nucleotides read TGCGCCAGCACCCTCGGGGGAAGGACTACCACAGATACGCAGTATTTT. The full variable domain, in which reference TRBV5-1 and TRBJ2-3 provide the parts outside the CDR3, is KAGVTQTPRYLIKTRGQQVTLSCSPISGHRSVSWYQQTPGQGLQFLFEYFSETQRNKGNFPGRFSGRQFSNSRSEMNVSTLELGDSALYLCASTLGGRTTTDTQYFGPGTRLTVL.

The gene calls are TRBV6-4 and TRBJ2-1, with 10 bases matching TRBD2. The V segment lost 6 bases and the J segment 10 bases; nucleotides outside the gene matches: 12. Germline-derived CDR1 and CDR2 are MRHNA and SNTAGT. The CDR3 runs 15 residues. The DNA for the CDR3 is TGTGCCAGCAGCTCGGGGCTAGCGGGAGTGGGCGAGCAGTTCTTC. Protein: CASSSGLAGVGEQFF.

The chain employs TRBV12-5 and TRBJ2-3, with 7 bases lining up with TRBD1. Losses at the gene ends were 1 base for V and 2 bases for J; bases not matched to a gene: 3. The V gene's germline CDR1 is LGHNT and CDR2 FRNRAP. The CDR3 is 15 amino acids. CDR3 in DNA: TGTGCTAGTGGTTTGGGACAGGGAACCACAGATACGCAGTATTTT. Encoded protein: CASGLGQGTTDTQYF.

This chain joins TRBV5-6 and TRBJ2-7; D may be TRBD1 or TRBD2 (5 bases each). In germline, CDR1 is SGHDT, CDR2 YYEEEE. This CDR3 spans 16 amino acids. V lost 4 bases to trimming and J lost 0 bases, with 17 bases between them. The CDR3 region has the DNA TGTGCCAGCAGCACCAGGGACCGAATGAGCTCCTACGAGCAGTACTTC. This gives the protein CASSTRDRMSSYEQYF.

The rearrangement links TRBV19 to TRBJ2-7; D is possibly TRBD2 (5 bases). The CDR3 contains 13 residues. Trimming cost V 5 bases and J 0 bases, with 8 bases left between them. Germline-derived CDR1 and CDR2 are LNHDA and SQIVND (reference sequence). CDR3 loop: CASSPGISYEQYF. The CDR3 DNA is TGTGCCAGTAGTCCCGGGATCTCCTACGAGCAGTACTTC.

This clone came up a few times. The chain recombines TRBV19 with TRBJ2-1; 11 nucleotides align to TRBD2. This CDR3 has 17 residues. The J segment lost 2 bases and the V segment lost 5 bases, leaving 8 bases of the junction unmatched. CDR1 is LNHDA and CDR2 is SQIVND in the germline V gene (reference sequence). CDR3 residues: CASSGKGLAETYNEQFF. CDR3 nucleotide sequence: TGTGCCAGTAGTGGAAAGGGACTAGCGGAGACCTACAATGAGCAGTTCTTC.

In its sample, this clone ranks as medium-sized. The chain has TRBV27 and TRBJ2-7; 9 bases are a match to TRBD2. Germline CDR1 MNHEY, CDR2 SMNVEV (reference sequence). The CDR3 has 15 residues. V lost 5 bases, J lost 6 bases, and 11 bases stayed unmatched. This chain's CDR3 is CASSPLGLATLEQYF. The DNA of the CDR3 is TGTGCCAGCAGTCCCCTCGGACTAGCGACTCTCGAGCAGTACTTC.